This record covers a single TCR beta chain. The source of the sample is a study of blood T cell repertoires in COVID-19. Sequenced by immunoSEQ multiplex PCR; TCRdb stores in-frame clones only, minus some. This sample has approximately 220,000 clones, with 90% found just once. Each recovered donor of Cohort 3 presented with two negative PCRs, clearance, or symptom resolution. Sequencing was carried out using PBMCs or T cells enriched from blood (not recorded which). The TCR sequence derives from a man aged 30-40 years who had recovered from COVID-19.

CDR3 region: CASSPGEPPRLHF. The CDR3 DNA sequence: TGTGCCAGCAGCCCCGGTGAGCCCCCTCGCCTCCACTTT. The J gene is TRBJ1-6, the V gene TRBV9; D is unresolved. This CDR3 region has 13 residues. Germline lookup yields CDR1 SGDLS and CDR2 YYNGEE. The germline V and J ends were trimmed by 4 bases and 15 bases, with 17 bases remaining between them.